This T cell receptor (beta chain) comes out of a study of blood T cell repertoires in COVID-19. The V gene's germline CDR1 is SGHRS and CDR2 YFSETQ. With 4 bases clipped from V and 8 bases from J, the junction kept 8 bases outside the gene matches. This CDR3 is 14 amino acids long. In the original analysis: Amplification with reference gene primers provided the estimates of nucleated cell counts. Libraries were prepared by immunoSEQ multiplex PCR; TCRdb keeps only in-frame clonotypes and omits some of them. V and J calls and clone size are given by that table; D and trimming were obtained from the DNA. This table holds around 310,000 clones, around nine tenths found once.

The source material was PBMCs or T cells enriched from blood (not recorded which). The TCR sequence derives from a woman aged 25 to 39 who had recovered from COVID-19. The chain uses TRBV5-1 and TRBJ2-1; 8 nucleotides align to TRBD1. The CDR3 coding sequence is TGCGCCAGCAGCCTCGGACAGGGTTTAGATGAGCAGTTCTTC. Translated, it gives CASSLGQGLDEQFF.